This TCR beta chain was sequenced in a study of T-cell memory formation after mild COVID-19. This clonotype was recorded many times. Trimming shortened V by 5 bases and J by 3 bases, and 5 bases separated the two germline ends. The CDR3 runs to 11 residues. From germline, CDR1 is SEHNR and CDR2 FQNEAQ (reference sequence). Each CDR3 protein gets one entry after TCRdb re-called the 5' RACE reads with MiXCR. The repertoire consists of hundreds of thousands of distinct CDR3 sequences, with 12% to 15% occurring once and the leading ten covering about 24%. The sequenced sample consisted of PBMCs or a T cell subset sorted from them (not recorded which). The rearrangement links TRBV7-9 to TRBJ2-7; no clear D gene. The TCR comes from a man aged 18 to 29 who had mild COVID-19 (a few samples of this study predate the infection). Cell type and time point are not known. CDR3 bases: TGTGCCAGCAGCCCAGACTACGAGCAGTACTTC. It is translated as CASSPDYEQYF.